These 3 T cell receptor beta chains originate from one sample sequenced in a study of shared clonotypes between healthy human individuals. The data were produced by immunoSEQ multiplex PCR, yet TCRdb's version contains in-frame clones alone and is incomplete. The table includes roughly 320,000 clones, roughly 84% detected once. The sequenced sample consisted of memory CD8+ T cells sorted from blood. Stated subset: CD45RO+ cells pooled with CCR7-negative TemRA cells. The receptors originated from a man between 18 and 29 years old in good health.

With regard to this clone: Because the CDR3 is missing its conserved closing phenylalanine or tryptophan, this is likely a read error. The genes are TRBV6-5 and TRBJ1-1, with 7 bases lining up with TRBD1. Germline V gene sequence: CDR1 MNHEY, CDR2 SVGAGI. The CDR3 has 14 amino acids. Losses at the gene ends were 6 bases for V and 5 bases for J; bases not matched to a gene: 9. In nucleotides, the CDR3 is TGTGCCAGCAGGCACAATCAGGGGGAAACTGAAGCTTTCCTT. Residues: CASRHNQGETEAFL.

This clone was detected only a few times. This chain links TRBV29-1 with TRBJ2-3, with a possible D match to TRBD1 (6 bases). Per the germline V gene, CDR1 is SQVTM and CDR2 is ANQGSEA. V dropped 4 bases and J dropped 2 bases, with 10 bases sitting between them. The CDR3 sequence is 13 residues long. The CDR3 here is CSVATGITDTQYF. In nucleotides, the CDR3 is TGCAGCGTTGCGACAGGAATCACAGATACGCAGTATTTT.

This clone appeared a single time. The chain joins TRBV30 to TRBJ2-3; 11 bases align to TRBD2. Germline V lookup: CDR1 GTSNPN, CDR2 SVGIG (reference sequence). CDR3 size: 15 residues. Unmatched junction bases numbered 6, after V lost 5 bases and J lost 2 bases. The CDR3 sequence: CAWDGTSGNTDTQYF. Here the CDR3 DNA reads TGTGCCTGGGACGGGACTAGCGGAAACACAGATACGCAGTATTTT.